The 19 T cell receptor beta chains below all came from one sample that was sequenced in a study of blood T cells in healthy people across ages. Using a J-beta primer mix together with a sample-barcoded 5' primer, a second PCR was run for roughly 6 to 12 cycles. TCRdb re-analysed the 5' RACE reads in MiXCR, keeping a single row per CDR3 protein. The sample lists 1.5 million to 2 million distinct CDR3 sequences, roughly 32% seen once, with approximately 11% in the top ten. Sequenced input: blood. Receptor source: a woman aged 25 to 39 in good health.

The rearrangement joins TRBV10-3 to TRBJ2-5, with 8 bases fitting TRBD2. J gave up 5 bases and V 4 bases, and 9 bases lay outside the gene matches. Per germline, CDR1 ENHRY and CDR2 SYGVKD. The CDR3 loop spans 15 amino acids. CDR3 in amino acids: CAISGGGLVDETQYF. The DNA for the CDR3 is TGTGCCATCAGTGGGGGGGGACTAGTCGACGAGACCCAGTACTTC.

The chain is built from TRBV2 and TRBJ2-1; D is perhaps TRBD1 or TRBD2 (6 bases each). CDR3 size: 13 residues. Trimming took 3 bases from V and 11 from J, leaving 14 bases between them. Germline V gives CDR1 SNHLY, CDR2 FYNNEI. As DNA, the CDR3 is TGTGCCAGCAGTGACACCCTAGGGGGGCAGCAGTTCTTC. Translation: CASSDTLGGQQFF.

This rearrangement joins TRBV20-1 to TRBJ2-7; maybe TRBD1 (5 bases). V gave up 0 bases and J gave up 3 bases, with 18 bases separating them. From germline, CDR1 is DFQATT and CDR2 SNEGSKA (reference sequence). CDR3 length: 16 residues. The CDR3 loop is CSARDYTGAVLYEQYF. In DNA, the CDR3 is TGCAGTGCTAGAGATTACACTGGGGCAGTTCTCTACGAGCAGTACTTC.

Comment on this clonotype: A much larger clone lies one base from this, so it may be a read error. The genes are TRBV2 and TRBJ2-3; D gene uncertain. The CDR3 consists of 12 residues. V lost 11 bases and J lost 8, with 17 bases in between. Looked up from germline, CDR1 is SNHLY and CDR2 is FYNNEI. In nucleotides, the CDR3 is TGTGCCGGCAACGAGGTCTCCGGTACGCAGTATTTT. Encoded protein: CAGNEVSGTQYF.

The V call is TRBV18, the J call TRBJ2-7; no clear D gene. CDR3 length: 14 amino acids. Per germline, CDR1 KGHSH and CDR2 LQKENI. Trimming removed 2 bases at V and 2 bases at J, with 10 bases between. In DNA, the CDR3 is TGTGCCAGCTCACCATCCGCGGCTACCTACGAGCAGTACTTC. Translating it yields CASSPSAATYEQYF.

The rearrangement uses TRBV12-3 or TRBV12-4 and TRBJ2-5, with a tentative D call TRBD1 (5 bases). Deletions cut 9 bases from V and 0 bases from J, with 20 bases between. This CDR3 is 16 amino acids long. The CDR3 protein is CARSSHSTVYQETQYF. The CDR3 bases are TGTGCCAGGAGCTCGCACTCGACAGTGTACCAAGAGACCCAGTACTTC.

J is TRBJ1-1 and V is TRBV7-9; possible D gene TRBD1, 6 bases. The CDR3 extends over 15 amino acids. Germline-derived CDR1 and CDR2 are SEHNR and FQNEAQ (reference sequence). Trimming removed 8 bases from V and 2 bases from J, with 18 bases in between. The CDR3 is CASGAMRGDNTEAFF. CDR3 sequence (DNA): TGTGCCAGCGGGGCCATGAGGGGGGATAACACTGAAGCTTTCTTT.

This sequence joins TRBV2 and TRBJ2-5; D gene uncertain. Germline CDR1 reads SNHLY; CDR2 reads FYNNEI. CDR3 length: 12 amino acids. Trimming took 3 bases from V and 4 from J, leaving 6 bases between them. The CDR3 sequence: CASSDSGETQYF. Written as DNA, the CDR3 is TGTGCCAGCAGTGATAGTGGAGAGACCCAGTACTTC.

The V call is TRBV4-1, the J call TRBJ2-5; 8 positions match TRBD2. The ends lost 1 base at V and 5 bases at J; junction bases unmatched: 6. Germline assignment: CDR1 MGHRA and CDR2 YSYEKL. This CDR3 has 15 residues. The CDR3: CASSQALASGETQYF. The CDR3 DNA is TGCGCCAGCAGCCAAGCCCTGGCTAGCGGGGAGACCCAGTACTTC.

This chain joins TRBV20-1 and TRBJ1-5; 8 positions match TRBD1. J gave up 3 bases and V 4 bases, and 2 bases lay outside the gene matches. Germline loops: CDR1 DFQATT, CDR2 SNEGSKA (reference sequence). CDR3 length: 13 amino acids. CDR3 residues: CSAMGQVNQPQHF. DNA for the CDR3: TGCAGTGCTATGGGACAGGTCAATCAGCCCCAGCATTTT.

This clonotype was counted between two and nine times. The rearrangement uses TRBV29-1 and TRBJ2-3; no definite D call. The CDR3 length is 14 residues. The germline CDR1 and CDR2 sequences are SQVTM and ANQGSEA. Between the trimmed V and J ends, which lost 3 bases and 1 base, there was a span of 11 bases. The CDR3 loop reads CSVDSSTGTDTQYF. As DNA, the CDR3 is TGCAGCGTTGATTCCAGCACAGGCACAGATACGCAGTATTTT.

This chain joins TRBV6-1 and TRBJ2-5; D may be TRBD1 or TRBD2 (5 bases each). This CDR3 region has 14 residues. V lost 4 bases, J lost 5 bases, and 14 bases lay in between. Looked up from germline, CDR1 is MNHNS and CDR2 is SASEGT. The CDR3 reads CASSAGIGTETQYF. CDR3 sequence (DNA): TGTGCCAGCAGTGCCGGGATTGGGACGGAGACCCAGTACTTC.

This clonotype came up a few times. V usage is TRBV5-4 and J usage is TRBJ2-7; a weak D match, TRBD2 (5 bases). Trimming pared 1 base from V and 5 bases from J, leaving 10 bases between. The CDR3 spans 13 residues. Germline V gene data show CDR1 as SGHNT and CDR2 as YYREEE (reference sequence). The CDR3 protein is CASSLSVGDEQYF. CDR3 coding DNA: TGTGCCAGCAGCTTGTCGGTCGGGGACGAGCAGTACTTC.

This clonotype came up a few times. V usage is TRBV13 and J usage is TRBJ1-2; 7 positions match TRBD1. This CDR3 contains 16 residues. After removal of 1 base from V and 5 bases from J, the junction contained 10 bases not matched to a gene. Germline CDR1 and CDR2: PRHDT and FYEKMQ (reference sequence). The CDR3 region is CASSLVPHDRDYGYTF. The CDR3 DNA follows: TGTGCCAGCAGCTTAGTCCCCCACGACAGGGATTATGGCTACACCTTC.

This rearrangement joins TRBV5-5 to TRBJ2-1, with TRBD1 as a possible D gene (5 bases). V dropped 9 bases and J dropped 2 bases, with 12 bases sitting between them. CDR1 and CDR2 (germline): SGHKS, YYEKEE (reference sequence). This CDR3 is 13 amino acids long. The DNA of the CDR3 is TGTGCCACCCAGGGCAATGCCTACAATGAGCAGTTCTTC. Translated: CATQGNAYNEQFF.

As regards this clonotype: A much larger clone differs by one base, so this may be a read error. CDR3 amino acids: CASSRDRVNRRGNYGHTF. The CDR3 DNA follows: TGTGCCAGCAGCCGGGACAGAGTGAATAGACGCGGTAACTATGGCCACACCTTC. The chain carries TRBV7-8 and TRBJ1-2; 7 bases are a match to TRBD1. Per germline, CDR1 SGHVS and CDR2 FQNEAQ. The CDR3 consists of 18 residues.

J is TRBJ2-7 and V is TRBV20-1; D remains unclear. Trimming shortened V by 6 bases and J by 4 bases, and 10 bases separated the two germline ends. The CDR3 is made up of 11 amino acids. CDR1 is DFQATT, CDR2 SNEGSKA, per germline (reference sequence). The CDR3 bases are TGCAGTGCCCCCTCGAAGTACGAGCAGTACTTC. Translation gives CSAPSKYEQYF.

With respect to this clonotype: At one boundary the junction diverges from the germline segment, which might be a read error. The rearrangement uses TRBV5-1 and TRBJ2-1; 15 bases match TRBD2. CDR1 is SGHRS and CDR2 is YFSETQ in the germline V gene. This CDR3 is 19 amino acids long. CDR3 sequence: CASNFSPGLAGGIDNGQFF. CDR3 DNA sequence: TGCGCCAGCAACTTTTCACCGGGACTAGCGGGAGGAATCGACAATGGGCAGTTCTTC. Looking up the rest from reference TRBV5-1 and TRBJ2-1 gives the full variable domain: KAGVTQTPRYLIKTRGQQVTLSCSPISGHRSVSWYQQTPGQGLQFLFEYFSETQRNKGNFPGRFSGRQFSNSRSEMNVSTLELGDSALYLCASNFSPGLAGGIDNGQFFGPGTRLTVL.

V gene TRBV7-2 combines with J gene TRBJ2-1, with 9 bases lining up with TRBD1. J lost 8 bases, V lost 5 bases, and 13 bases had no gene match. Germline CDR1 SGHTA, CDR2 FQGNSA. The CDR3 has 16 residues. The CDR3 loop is CASSPQGTGFTDEQFF. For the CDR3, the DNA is TGTGCCAGCAGCCCCCAGGGGACAGGGTTCACCGATGAGCAGTTCTTC. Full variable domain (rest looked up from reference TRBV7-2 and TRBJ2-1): GAGVSQSPSNKVTEKGKDVELRCDPISGHTALYWYRQSLGQGLEFLIYFQGNSAPDKSGLPSDRFSAERTGGSVSTLTIQRTQQEDSAVYLCASSPQGTGFTDEQFFGPGTRLTVL.